This T cell receptor beta chain was observed in a study of blood T cell repertoires in COVID-19 (dated by TCRdb to about 2020). Study-level background: Collaborator samples came from the United States, Italy and Spain and covered acute and convalescent phases of COVID-19. Samples were obtained from the ongoing ImmuneRACE study (first 160 participants) and from approximately 1,200 subjects provided by 6 global collaborators. The prospective study material was composed of cDNA or gDNA derived from T cells, B-cell-depleted T cells, or PBMCs. Where available, HLA class I and class II types were taken from metadata supplied by the sample provider and were not determined by assay-based typing. The sample metadata nearly always contained a de-identified subject ID, COVID-19 status, age in years and sex. The repertoires were released in a freely available public database intended as a resource for research on the immune response to SARS-CoV-2. Subjects who had been exposed to COVID-19, were actively infected with it, or had recovered from it provided the deeply sampled blood TCRbeta repertoires that made up the dataset. Here is what the overall study found, with its caveats: Clinical and demographic metadata were provided uncurated, with the amount varying by source and participant.

CDR3 length: 14 amino acids, cysteine to phenylalanine. Of all the DNA, just the CDR3 is kept, 42 bases in frame from base 1. V lost 2 bases and J lost 6 bases; the stretch between them is 11 bases long. CDR1 and CDR2, looked up from the germline V gene, are SGHTA and FQGTGA. TCRbeta CDR3 regions were amplified from genomic DNA using the immunoSEQ Assay, a bias-controlled multiplex PCR. Regarding the original processing steps: Nucleated cell counts per sample were estimated from amplification of reference gene primers within the assay. To quantify the absolute abundance of each unique TCRbeta CDR3 rearrangement, sequence reads were collapsed and filtered. For each sample, productive Simpson clonality was calculated by taking the square root of Simpson's diversity index across productive rearrangements. The immuneACCESS repertoire file appears here via TCRdb, limited to in-frame rearrangements. These files lack a portion of the clones; in checked studies, under half of the deficit traces to unresolved V genes, and the cause of the others is not known. The V and J calls and the clone size are those of that table, but D and trimming were determined from the DNA. The table for this sample lists roughly 70,000 clones; 84% of them were counted only once. 25% to 30% of the sample lies in the top ten.

Whole blood was collected in K2EDTA tubes by collaborating institutions according to the institutions' own protocols. For TCRbeta analysis, collaborator samples were shipped as frozen whole blood, as isolated PBMCs, or as DNA extracted from either sample type. Regarding this clone: The antigen it binds to is not known. No much larger clone exists at a distance of one base, and base qualities are not known.

Recombination joined TRBV7-3 with TRBJ2-1, and TRBD1 may be the D gene, going by 6 matching bases. The clonotype comes from a human donor in a cohort sampled during active COVID-19. What was sequenced was peripheral blood. The CDR3 corresponds to CASSLGGQPNEQFF. The DNA reads as follows: TGTGCCAGCAGCTTAGGGGGCCAGCCCAATGAGCAGTTCTTC. With all but the CDR3 taken from the reference TRBV7-3 and TRBJ2-1 genes, the full variable domain is: GAGVSQTPSNKVTEKGKYVELRCDPISGHTALYWYRQSLGQGPEFLIYFQGTGAADDSGLPNDRFFAVRPEGSVSTLKIQRTERGDSAVYLCASSLGGQPNEQFFGPGTRLTVL.